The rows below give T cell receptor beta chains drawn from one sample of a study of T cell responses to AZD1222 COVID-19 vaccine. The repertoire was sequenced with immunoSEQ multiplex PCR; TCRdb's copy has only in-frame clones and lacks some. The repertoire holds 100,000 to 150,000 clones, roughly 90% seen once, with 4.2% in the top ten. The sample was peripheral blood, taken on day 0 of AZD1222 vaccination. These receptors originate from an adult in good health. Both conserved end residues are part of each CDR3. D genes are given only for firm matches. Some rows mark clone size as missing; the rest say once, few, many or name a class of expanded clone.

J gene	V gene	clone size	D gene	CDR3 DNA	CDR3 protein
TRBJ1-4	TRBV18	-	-	TGTGCCAGCTCACCCCAACCAACAACTAATGAAAAACTGTTTTTT	CASSPQPTTNEKLFF
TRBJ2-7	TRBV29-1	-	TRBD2	TGCAGCGTTGTTCAGCGGGGTCGAGACGAGCAGTACTTC	CSVVQRGRDEQYF
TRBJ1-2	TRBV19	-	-	TGTGCCAGTAGTATTGACCAGATTAACTATGGCTACACCTTC	CASSIDQINYGYTF
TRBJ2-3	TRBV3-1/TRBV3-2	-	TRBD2	TGTGCCAGCAGCCACTTTAGCGGGGACACAGATACGCAGTATTTT	CASSHFSGDTDTQYF
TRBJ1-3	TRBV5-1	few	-	TGCGCCAGCAGCCTACTCGGGGGAACTGGAAACACCATATATTTT	CASSLLGGTGNTIYF
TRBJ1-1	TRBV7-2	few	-	TGTGCCAGCAGCTTGGGGGGCTTCAAAGAAGCTTTCTTT	CASSLGGFKEAFF
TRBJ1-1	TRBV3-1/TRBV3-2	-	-	TGTGCCAGCAGCCAAGATTGGACTGAAGCTTTCTTT	CASSQDWTEAFF
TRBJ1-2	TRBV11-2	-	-	TGTGCCAGCAGCTTAGGGCAGGGAAACTATGGCTACACCTTC	CASSLGQGNYGYTF
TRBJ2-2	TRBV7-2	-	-	TGTGCCAGCAGCTTAAGGCGTATCGCGAACACCGGGGAGCTGTTTTTT	CASSLRRIANTGELFF
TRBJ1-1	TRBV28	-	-	TGTGCCAGCAGTCTCCCGAACACTGAAGCTTTCTTT	CASSLPNTEAFF
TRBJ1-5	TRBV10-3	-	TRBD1	TGTGCCATCAGTGAGACTTCCGGGACAGGGGGCAATCAGCCCCAGCATTTT	CAISETSGTGGNQPQHF
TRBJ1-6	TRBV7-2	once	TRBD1	TGTGCCAGCAGCTTTCTCTTTCAGGGGGGCTCCTATAATTCACCCCTCCACTTT	CASSFLFQGGSYNSPLHF
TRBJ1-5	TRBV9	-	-	TGTGCCAGCAGCGTAGCCCCACAAAGCAATCAGCCCCAGCATTTT	CASSVAPQSNQPQHF
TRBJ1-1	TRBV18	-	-	TGTGCCAGCTCACGAAGCATGGCAGGCCAGAACACTGAAGCTTTCTTT	CASSRSMAGQNTEAFF
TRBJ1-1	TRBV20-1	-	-	TGCAGTGCTAGTAACGGGCAGTACACTGAAGCTTTCTTT	CSASNGQYTEAFF
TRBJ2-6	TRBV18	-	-	TGTGCCAGCTCACCTAAGGATACCTCCTCTGGGGCCAACGTCCTGACTTTC	CASSPKDTSSGANVLTF
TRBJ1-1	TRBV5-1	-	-	TGTGCCAGCAGTTGGGAGGGTGGCACTGAAGCTTTCTTT	CASSWEGGTEAFF
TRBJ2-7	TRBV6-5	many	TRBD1	TGTGCCAGTAAGGTCCCGGGACAGGGAGTGTACGAGCAGTACTTC	CASKVPGQGVYEQYF
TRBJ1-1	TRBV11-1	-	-	TGTGCCAGCAGCTTTAGGGAGGAGAGCACTGAAGCTTTCTTT	CASSFREESTEAFF
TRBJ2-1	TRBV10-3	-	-	TGTGCCATCGCTGTTAGAGACAACGCGGCGAATGAGCAGTTCTTC	CAIAVRDNAANEQFF
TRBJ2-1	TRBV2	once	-	TGTGCCAGCCGGGACCAGGGCTCCTACAATGAGCAGTTCTTC	CASRDQGSYNEQFF
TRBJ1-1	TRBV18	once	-	TGTGCCAGCTCCCGACCTAAGATAAACACTGAAGCTTTCTTT	CASSRPKINTEAFF
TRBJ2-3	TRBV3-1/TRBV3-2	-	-	TGTGCCAGCAGCCAAGCCGGACGGAGCACAGATACGCAGTATTTT	CASSQAGRSTDTQYF
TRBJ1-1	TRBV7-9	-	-	TGTGCCAGCAGCCCTTTGGTGAACACTGAAGCTTTCTTT	CASSPLVNTEAFF
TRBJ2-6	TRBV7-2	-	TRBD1	TGTGCCAGCACACCCCCTCCGGGACAGGGGCACTCTGGGGCCAACGTCCTGACTTTC	CASTPPPGQGHSGANVLTF
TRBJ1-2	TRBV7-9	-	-	TGTGCCAGCAGCTTGATGTCAGGGGCCGACACCTTC	CASSLMSGADTF
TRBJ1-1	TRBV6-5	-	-	TGTGCCAGCCGGAGGGCCGGAGGGACTGAAGCTTTCTTT	CASRRAGGTEAFF
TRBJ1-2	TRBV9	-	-	TGTGCCAGCAGCGTAGGGGGTAGGGATGAGCGCTACACCTTC	CASSVGGRDERYTF